This is a list of T cell receptor beta chains from one sample in a study of shared T cell receptors in the human thymus. Here immunoSEQ multiplex PCR was the method, and the copy in TCRdb shows in-frame clones only, minus some. This sample has 650,000 to 950,000 clones, with 75% to 90% found just once. The same specimen was also included in a second study, on human thymus T cells.

Sequenced sample: thymocytes. The source of these receptors is a girl in the first two years of life with a congenital heart defect. CDR3s include the opening cysteine and the closing phenylalanine or tryptophan. D genes are given only for firm matches. Where a row states a size, it is once, few, many or the class of an expanded clone; other rows omit it.

>TRBV9|TRBJ2-5|.|.|15
TGTGCCAGCAGCCCTACACTGCCTCGGGGAGAGACCCAGTACTTC
CASSPTLPRGETQYF
>TRBV28|TRBJ2-2|TRBD1|few|16
TGTGCCAGCAGTTTCGAGGGACAGGGGGGCACCGGGGAGCTGTTTTTT
CASSFEGQGGTGELFF
>TRBV6-1|TRBJ2-1|.|.|14
TGTGCCAGCACCCGAGAGGCAGAAAACAATGAGCAGTTCTTC
CASTREAENNEQFF
>TRBV19|TRBJ1-3|TRBD1|.|12
TGTGCCAGTAGTACCTCGTTCGGGACAGTTTGGTTT
CASSTSFGTVWF
>TRBV7-9|TRBJ1-2|TRBD1|.|15
TGTGCCAGCAGCTTCCTCCGGGACAGGACGACCCTCGCCACCTTC
CASSFLRDRTTLATF
>TRBV9|TRBJ1-2|.|.|14
TGTGCCAGCAGCGCGAGAGGGGGTCGGTATGGCTACACCTTC
CASSARGGRYGYTF
>TRBV27|TRBJ1-1|TRBD1|.|16
TGTGCCAGCAGTTTATACCGGACAGGGGTCCGTGGAGAAGCTTTCTTT
CASSLYRTGVRGEAFF
>TRBV14|TRBJ2-4|.|.|15
TGTGCCAGCAGCCGAGGCTGGTCGGCCAAAAACATTCAGTACTTC
CASSRGWSAKNIQYF
>TRBV5-5|TRBJ1-2|.|.|15
TGTGCCAGCAGCTTGGTCGTCAGGGGCAGACACGGCTACACCTTC
CASSLVVRGRHGYTF
>TRBV7-2|TRBJ2-5|TRBD2|once|17
TGTGCCAGCAGCTTAGCGGCTAGCGGGGACTTTGGCGGGACCCAGTACTTC
CASSLAASGDFGGTQYF
>TRBV5-1|TRBJ1-1|TRBD1|once|16
TGCGCCAGCAGAACCCATAAAACAGGGGAGGACACTGAAGCTTTCTTT
CASRTHKTGEDTEAFF
>TRBV4-1|TRBJ2-7|.|.|17
TGCGCCAGCAGCCAAGGAAGAACAGGGTACAAGGGTGACGAGCAGTACTTC
CASSQGRTGYKGDEQYF
>TRBV5-5|TRBJ2-1|TRBD1|.|16
TGTGCCAGCAGCTTCCGGACAGGGGGGTCTCCAGTGGAGCAGTTCTTC
CASSFRTGGSPVEQFF